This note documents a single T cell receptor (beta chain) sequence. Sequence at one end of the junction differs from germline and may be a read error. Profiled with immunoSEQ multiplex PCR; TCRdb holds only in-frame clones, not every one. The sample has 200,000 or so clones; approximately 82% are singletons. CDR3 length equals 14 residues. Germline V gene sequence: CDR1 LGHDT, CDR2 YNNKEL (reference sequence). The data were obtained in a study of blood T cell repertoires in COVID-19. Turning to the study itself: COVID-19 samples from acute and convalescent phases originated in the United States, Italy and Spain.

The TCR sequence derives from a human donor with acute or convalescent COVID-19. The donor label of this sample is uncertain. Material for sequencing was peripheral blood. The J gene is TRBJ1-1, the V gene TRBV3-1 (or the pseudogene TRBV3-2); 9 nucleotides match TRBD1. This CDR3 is CASRQDRGTTEAFF. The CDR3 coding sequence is TGTGCCAGCAGACAAGACAGGGGGACCACTGAAGCTTTCTTT.